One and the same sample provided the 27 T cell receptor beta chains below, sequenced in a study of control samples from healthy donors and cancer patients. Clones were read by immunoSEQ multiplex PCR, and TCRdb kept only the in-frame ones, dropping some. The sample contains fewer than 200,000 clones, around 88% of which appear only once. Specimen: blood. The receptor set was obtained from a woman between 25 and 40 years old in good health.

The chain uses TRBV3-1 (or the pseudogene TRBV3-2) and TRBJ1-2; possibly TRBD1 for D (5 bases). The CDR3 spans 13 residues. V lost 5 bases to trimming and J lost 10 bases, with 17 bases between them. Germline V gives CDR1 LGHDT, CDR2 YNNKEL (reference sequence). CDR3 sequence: CASSKGRVVDYTF. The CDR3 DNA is TGTGCCAGCAGCAAGGGCAGGGTAGTTGACTACACCTTC.

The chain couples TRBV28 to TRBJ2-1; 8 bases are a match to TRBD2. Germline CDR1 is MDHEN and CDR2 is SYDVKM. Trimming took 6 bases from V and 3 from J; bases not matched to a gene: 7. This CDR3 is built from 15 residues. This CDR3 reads CASRTLADNYNEQFF. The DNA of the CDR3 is TGTGCCAGCAGAACACTAGCGGATAACTACAATGAGCAGTTCTTC.

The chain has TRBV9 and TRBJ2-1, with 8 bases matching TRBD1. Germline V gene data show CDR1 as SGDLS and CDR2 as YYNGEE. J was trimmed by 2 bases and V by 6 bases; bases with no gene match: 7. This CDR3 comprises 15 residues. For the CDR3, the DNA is TGTGCCAGCACATACGACAGGGGACCCTACAATGAGCAGTTCTTC. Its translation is CASTYDRGPYNEQFF.

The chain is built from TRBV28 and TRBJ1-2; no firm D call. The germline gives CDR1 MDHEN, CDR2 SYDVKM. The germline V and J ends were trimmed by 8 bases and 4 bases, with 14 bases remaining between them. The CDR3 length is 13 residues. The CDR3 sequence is CASVSEEAYGYTF. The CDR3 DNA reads TGTGCCAGCGTTTCTGAGGAAGCCTATGGCTACACCTTC.

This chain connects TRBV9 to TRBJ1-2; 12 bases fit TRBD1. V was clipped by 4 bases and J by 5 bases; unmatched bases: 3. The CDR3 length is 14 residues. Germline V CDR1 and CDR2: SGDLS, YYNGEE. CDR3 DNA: TGTGCCAGCAGCACGGGACAGGGGGCGTATGGCTACACCTTC. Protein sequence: CASSTGQGAYGYTF. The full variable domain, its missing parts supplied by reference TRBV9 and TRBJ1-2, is DSGVTQTPKHLITATGQRVTLRCSPRSGDLSVYWYQQSLDQGLQFLIQYYNGEERAKGNILERFSAQQFPDLHSELNLSSLELGDSALYFCASSTGQGAYGYTFGSGTRLTVV.

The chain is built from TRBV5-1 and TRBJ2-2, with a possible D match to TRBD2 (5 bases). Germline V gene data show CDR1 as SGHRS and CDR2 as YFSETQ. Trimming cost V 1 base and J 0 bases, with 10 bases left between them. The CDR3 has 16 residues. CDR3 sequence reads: CASSLIRGTNTGELFF. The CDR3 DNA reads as TGCGCCAGCAGCTTGATCCGGGGAACGAACACCGGGGAGCTGTTTTTT.

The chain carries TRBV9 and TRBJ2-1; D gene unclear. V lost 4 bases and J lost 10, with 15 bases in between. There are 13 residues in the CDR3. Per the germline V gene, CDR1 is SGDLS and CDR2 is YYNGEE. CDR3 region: CASSSPGPREQFF. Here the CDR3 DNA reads TGTGCCAGCAGCTCCCCTGGACCCCGCGAGCAGTTCTTC.

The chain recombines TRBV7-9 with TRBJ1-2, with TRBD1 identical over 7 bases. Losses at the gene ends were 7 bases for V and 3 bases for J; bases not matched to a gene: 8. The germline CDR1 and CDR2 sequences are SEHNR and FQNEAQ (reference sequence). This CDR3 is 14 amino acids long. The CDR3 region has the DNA TGTGCCAGCACCACCATGGGGACAGACTATGGCTACACCTTC. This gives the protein CASTTMGTDYGYTF.

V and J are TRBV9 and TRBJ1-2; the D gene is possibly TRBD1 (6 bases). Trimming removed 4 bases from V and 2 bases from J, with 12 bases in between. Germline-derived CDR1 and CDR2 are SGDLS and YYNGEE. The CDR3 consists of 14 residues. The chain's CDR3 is CASSFRTENYGYTF. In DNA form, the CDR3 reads TGTGCCAGCAGCTTCCGGACAGAAAACTATGGCTACACCTTC. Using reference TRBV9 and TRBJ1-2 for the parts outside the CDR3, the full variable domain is DSGVTQTPKHLITATGQRVTLRCSPRSGDLSVYWYQQSLDQGLQFLIQYYNGEERAKGNILERFSAQQFPDLHSELNLSSLELGDSALYFCASSFRTENYGYTFGSGTRLTVV.

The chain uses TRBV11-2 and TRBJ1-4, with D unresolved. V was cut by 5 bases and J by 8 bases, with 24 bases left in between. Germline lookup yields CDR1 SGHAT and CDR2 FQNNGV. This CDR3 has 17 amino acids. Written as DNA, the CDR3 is TGTGCCAGCAGCCGAAAGGACCGACTACGGGGAGGAGAAAAACTGTTTTTT. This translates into CASSRKDRLRGGEKLFF.

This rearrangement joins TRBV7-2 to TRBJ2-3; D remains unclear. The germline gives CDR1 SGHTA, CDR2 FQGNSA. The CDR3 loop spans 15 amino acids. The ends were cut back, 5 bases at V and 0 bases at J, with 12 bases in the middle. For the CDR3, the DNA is TGTGCCAGCAGCGGACGAAAGGGTAGCACAGATACGCAGTATTTT. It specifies CASSGRKGSTDTQYF. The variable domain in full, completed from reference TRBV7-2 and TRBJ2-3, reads GAGVSQSPSNKVTEKGKDVELRCDPISGHTALYWYRQSLGQGLEFLIYFQGNSAPDKSGLPSDRFSAERTGGSVSTLTIQRTQQEDSAVYLCASSGRKGSTDTQYFGPGTRLTVL.

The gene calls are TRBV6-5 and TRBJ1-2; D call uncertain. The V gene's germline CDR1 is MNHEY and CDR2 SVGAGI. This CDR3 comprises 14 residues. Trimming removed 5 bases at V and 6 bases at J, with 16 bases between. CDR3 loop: CASSLDPGRNGYTF. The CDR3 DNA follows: TGTGCCAGCAGTCTTGATCCAGGCAGGAATGGCTACACCTTC.

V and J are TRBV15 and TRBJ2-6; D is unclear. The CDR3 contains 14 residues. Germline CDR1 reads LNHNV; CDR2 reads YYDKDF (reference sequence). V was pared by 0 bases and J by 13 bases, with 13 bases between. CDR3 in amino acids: CATSRDASANVLTF. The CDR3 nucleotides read TGTGCCACCAGCAGAGACGCCAGCGCAAATGTCCTGACTTTC.

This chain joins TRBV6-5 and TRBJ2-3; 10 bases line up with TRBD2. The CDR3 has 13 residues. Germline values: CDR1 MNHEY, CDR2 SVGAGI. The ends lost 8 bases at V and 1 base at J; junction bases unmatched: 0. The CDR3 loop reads CASGLAGTDTQYF. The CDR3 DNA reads TGTGCCAGCGGACTAGCGGGCACAGATACGCAGTATTTT.

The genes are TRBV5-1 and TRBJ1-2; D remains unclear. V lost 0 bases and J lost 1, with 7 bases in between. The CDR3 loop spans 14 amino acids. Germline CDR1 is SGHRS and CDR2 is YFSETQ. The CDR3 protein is CASSLGTVNYGYTF. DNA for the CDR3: TGCGCCAGCAGCTTGGGAACAGTTAACTATGGCTACACCTTC. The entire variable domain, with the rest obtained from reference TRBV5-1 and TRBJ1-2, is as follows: KAGVTQTPRYLIKTRGQQVTLSCSPISGHRSVSWYQQTPGQGLQFLFEYFSETQRNKGNFPGRFSGRQFSNSRSEMNVSTLELGDSALYLCASSLGTVNYGYTFGSGTRLTVV.

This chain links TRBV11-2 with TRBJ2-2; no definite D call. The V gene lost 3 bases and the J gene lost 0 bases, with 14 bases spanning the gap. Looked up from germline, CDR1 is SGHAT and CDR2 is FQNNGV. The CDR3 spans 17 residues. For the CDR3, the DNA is TGTGCCAGCAGCTTCACGTACGCAGGTTCGAACACCGGGGAGCTGTTTTTT. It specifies CASSFTYAGSNTGELFF.

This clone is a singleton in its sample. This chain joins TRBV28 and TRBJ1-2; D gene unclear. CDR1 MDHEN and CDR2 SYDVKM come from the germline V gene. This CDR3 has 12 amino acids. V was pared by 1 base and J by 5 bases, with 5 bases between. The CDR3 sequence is CASSLSEYGYTF. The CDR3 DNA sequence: TGTGCCAGCAGTTTATCAGAGTATGGCTACACCTTC.

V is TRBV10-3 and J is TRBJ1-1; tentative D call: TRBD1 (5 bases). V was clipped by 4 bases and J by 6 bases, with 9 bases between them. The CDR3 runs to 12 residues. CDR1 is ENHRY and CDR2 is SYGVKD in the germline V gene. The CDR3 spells CAISGGAPEAFF. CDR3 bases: TGTGCCATCAGTGGAGGGGCGCCTGAAGCTTTCTTT.

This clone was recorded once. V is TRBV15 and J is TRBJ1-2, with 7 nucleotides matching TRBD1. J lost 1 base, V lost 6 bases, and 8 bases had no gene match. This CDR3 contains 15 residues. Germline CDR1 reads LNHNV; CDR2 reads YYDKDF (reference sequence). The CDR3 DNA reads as TGTGCCACCAGTGCAGACAGGGACCTTAACTATGGCTACACCTTC. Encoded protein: CATSADRDLNYGYTF.

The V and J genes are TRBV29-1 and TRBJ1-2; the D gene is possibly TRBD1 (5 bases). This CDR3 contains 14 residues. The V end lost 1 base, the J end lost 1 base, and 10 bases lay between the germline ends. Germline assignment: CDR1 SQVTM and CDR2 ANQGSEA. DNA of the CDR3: TGCAGCGTTGAAGTGTCGGACATTAACTATGGCTACACCTTC. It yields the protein CSVEVSDINYGYTF.

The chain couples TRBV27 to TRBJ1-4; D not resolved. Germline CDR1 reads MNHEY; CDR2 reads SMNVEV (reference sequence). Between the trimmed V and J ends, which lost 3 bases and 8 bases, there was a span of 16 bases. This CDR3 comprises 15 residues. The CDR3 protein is CASSFRGTLKEKLFF. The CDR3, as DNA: TGTGCCAGCAGTTTTCGAGGAACCCTAAAAGAAAAACTGTTTTTT. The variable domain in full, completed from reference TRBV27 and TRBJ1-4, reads EAQVTQNPRYLITVTGKKLTVTCSQNMNHEYMSWYRQDPGLGLRQIYYSMNVEVTDKGDVPEGYKVSRKEKRNFPLILESPSPNQTSLYFCASSFRGTLKEKLFFGSGTQLSVL.

The CDR3 reads CASSPTSVRAEQFF. The CDR3 region has the DNA TGTGCCAGCAGCCCAACTAGCGTCCGTGCTGAGCAGTTCTTC. J is TRBJ2-1 and V is TRBV7-6, with 7 bases that match TRBD2. The V gene end was trimmed by 5 bases and the J gene end by 9 bases; junction bases not matched to a gene: 10. In germline, CDR1 is SGHVS, CDR2 FNYEAQ. The CDR3 loop spans 14 amino acids.

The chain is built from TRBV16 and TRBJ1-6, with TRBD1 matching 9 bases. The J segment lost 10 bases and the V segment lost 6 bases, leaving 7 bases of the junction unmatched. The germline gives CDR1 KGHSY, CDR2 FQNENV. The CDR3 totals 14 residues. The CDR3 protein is CASSVRDRESPLHF. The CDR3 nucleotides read TGTGCCAGCAGTGTACGGGACAGGGAATCACCCCTCCACTTT.

This chain's CDR3 is CAWLPGQGVLNEQFF. In DNA form, the CDR3 reads TGTGCCTGGCTACCGGGACAGGGAGTGTTGAATGAGCAGTTCTTC. V and J are TRBV30 and TRBJ2-1; 9 bases line up with TRBD1. The CDR3 consists of 15 residues. After removal of 5 bases from V and 7 bases from J, the junction contained 12 bases not matched to a gene. Per the germline V gene, CDR1 is GTSNPN and CDR2 is SVGIG (reference sequence).

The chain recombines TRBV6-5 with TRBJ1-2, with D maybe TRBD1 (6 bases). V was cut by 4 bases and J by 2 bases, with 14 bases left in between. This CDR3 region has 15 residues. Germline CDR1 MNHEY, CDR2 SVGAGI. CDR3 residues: CASSSYGGPNYGYTF. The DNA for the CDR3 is TGTGCCAGCAGTTCTTACGGGGGCCCCAACTATGGCTACACCTTC.

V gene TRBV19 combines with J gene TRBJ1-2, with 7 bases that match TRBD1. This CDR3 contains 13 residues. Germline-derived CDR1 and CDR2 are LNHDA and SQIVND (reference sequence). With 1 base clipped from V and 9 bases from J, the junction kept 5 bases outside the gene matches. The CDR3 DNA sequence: TGTGCCAGTAGTATAGGGGGGACAGAACGCTACACCTTC. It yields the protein CASSIGGTERYTF.

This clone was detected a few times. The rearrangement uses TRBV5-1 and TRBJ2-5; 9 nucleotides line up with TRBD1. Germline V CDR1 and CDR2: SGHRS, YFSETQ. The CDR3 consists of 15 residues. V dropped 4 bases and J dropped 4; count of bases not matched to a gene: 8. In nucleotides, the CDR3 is TGCGCCAGCAGCCGCCTTACAGGGGGCAGAGAGACCCAGTACTTC. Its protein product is CASSRLTGGRETQYF.